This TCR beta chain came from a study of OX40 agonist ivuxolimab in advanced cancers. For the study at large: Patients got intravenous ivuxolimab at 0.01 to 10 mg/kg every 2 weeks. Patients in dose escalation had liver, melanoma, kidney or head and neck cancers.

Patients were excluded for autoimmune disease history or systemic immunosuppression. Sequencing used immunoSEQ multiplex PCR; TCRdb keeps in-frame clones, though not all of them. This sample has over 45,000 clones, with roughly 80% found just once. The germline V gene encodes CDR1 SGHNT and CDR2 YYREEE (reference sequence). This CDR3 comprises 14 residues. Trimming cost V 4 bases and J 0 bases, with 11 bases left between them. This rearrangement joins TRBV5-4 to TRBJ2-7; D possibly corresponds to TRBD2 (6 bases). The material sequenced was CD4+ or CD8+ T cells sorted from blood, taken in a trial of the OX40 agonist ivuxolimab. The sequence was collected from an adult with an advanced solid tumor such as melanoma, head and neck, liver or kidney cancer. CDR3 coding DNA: TGTGCCAGCAGCCCGGGACTGCTCTCCTACGAGCAGTACTTC. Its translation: CASSPGLLSYEQYF.